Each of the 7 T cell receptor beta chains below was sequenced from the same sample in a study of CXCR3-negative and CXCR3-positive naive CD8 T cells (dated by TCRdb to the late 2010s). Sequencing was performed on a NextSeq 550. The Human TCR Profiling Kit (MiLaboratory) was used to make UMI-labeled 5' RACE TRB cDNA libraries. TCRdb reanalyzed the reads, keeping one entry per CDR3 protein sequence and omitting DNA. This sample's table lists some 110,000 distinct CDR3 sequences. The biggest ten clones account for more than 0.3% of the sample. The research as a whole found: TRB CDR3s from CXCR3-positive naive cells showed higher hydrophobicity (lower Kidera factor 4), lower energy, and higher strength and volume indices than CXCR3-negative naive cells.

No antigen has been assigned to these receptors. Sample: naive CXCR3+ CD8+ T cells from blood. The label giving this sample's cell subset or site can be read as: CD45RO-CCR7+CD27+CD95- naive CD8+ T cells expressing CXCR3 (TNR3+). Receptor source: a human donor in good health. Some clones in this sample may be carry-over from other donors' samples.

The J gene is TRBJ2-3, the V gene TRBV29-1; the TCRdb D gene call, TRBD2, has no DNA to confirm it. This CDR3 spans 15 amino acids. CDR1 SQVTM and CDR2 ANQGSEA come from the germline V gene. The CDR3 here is CSVEESGDSSYTQYF.

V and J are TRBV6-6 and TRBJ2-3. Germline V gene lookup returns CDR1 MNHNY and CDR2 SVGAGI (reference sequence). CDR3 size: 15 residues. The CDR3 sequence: CASSYGEMGENTQYF.

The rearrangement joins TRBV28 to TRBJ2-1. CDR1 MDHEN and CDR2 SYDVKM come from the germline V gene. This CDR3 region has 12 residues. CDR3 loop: CASSFSYNEQFF.

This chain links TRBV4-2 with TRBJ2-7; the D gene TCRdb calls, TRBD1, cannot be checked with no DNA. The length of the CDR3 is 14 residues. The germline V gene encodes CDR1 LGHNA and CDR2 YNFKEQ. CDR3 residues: CASSHRDRSYEQYF.

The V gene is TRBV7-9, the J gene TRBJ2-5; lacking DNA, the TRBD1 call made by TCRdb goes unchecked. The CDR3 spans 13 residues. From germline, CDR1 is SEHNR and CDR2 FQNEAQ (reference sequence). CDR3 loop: CASSFRGRETQYF.

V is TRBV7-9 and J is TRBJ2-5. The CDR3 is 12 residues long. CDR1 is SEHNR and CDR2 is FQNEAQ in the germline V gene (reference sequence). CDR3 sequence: CASSGLQETQYF.

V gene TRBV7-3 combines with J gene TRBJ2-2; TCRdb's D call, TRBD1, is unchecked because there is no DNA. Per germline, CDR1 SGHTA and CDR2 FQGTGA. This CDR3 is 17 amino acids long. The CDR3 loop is CASSLLYGTENTGELFF.